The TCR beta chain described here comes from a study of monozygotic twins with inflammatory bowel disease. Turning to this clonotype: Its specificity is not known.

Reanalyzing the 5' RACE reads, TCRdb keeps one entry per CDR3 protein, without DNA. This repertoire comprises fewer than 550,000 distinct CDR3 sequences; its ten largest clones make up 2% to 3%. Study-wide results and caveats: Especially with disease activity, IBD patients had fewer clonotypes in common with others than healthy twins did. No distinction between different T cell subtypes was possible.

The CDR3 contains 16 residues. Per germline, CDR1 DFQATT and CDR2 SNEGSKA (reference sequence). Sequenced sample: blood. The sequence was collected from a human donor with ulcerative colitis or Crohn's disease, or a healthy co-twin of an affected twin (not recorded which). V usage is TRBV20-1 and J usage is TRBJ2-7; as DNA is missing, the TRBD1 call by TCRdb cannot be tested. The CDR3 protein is CSARPGGAGVLYEQYF.